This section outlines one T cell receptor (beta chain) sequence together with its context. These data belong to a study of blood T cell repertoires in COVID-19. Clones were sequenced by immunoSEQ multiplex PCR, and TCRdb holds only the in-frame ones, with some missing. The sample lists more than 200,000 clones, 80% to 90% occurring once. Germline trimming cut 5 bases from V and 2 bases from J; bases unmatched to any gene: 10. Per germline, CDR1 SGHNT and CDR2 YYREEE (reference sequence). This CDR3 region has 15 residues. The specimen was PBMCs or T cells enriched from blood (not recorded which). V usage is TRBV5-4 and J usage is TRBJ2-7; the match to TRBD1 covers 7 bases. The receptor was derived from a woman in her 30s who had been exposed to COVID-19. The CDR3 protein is CASSSPGQSPYEQYF. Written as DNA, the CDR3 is TGTGCCAGCAGTTCACCGGGACAGAGTCCCTACGAGCAGTACTTC.